These T cell receptor beta chains were read from a single sample in a study of identical twins. From the 5' RACE reads, TCRdb called clonotypes with MiXCR, one entry per CDR3 protein. The sample lists about 530,000 distinct CDR3 sequences; roughly 15% were seen once. These data were also filed under a second study, of yellow fever vaccine responses in identical twins.

What was sequenced was CD4+ T cells sorted from blood. These receptor sequences come from a young woman in good health. CDR3s include the opening cysteine and the closing phenylalanine or tryptophan. The D gene is left open where the match is weak. Some rows have no size entry. The others give once, few or many, or a class for an expanded clone.

TRBJ2-1	TRBV7-7	TRBD2	-	CASSPDLPGLAVEQFF	TGTGCCAGCAGCCCCGACCTCCCGGGACTAGCGGTTGAGCAGTTCTTC
TRBJ2-3	TRBV5-1	-	few	CASTSAASSTDTQYF	TGCGCCAGCACCAGCGCTGCGTCTAGCACAGATACGCAGTATTTT
TRBJ1-1	TRBV3-1	-	many	CASSPGETEAFF	TGTGCCAGCAGCCCAGGGGAGACTGAAGCTTTCTTT
TRBJ2-2	TRBV2	TRBD2	few	CASSALAGTPTGELFF	TGTGCCAGCAGCGCACTAGCGGGAACCCCCACCGGGGAGCTGTTTTTT
TRBJ2-4	TRBV3-1	-	-	CASSQARGSKNIQYF	TGTGCCAGCAGCCAAGCGCGGGGTTCAAAAAACATTCAGTACTTC
TRBJ2-3	TRBV3-1	TRBD2	many	CASSQVGTSGSRADTQYF	TGTGCCAGCAGCCAAGTAGGGACTAGCGGGAGTCGCGCAGATACGCAGTATTTT
TRBJ1-1	TRBV9	-	once	CASSGTIDTEAFF	TGTGCCAGCAGCGGGACGATTGACACTGAAGCTTTCTTT
TRBJ2-5	TRBV13	-	few	CASSITSVDNSQYF	TGTGCCAGCAGCATTACCTCGGTGGACAATAGCCAGTACTTC
TRBJ2-2	TRBV3-1	TRBD2	-	CASSPSGGAGELFF	TGTGCCAGCAGCCCTAGCGGGGGGGCCGGGGAGCTGTTTTTT
TRBJ2-1	TRBV11-3	-	-	CASSNEKFGEQFF	TGTGCCAGCAGCAACGAGAAATTCGGCGAGCAGTTCTTC
TRBJ1-4	TRBV20-1	-	-	CSARGRDEKLFF	TGCAGTGCTAGGGGCAGGGATGAAAAACTGTTTTTT
TRBJ2-2	TRBV4-1	-	few	CASRALGHSNTGELFF	TGCGCCAGCAGAGCCCTTGGGCATTCGAACACCGGGGAGCTGTTTTTT
TRBJ1-5	TRBV20-1	TRBD1	-	CSASRDRFLPQHF	TGCAGTGCTAGTAGGGACAGATTTTTGCCCCAGCATTTT
TRBJ1-6	TRBV20-1	TRBD1	few	CSAPGQPNSPLHF	TGCAGTGCACCGGGACAGCCAAATTCACCCCTCCACTTT
TRBJ1-6	TRBV7-2	-	-	CASSLAPQSGSPLYF	TGTGCCAGCAGCTTAGCTCCACAGAGCGGTTCACCCCTCTACTTT
TRBJ2-3	TRBV29-1	-	-	CSVDLAADTQYF	TGCAGCGTTGATCTGGCGGCAGATACGCAGTATTTT
TRBJ2-7	TRBV27	TRBD1	-	CASSSTTRQGPTYEQYF	TGTGCCAGCAGTTCCACGACCCGACAGGGTCCAACCTACGAGCAGTACTTC
TRBJ2-1	TRBV10-2	-	few	CASSVDREQFF	TGCGCCAGCAGTGTCGACAGGGAGCAGTTCTTC
TRBJ2-3	TRBV28	TRBD2	-	CASSLSNLAGGAGDTQYF	TGTGCCAGCAGTTTATCTAACCTAGCGGGAGGAGCGGGAGATACGCAGTATTTT
TRBJ2-7	TRBV4-1	-	many	CASSPGSYEQYF	TGCGCCAGCAGCCCAGGCTCCTACGAGCAGTACTTC
TRBJ2-3	TRBV13	-	few	CASSPSRGVTTDTQYF	TGTGCCAGCAGCCCTAGTCGGGGCGTTACAACAGATACGCAGTATTTT
TRBJ2-1	TRBV7-8	-	many	CAVRDRFSNEQFF	TGTGCCGTACGGGACCGTTTCTCCAATGAGCAGTTCTTC
TRBJ2-1	TRBV12-3/TRBV12-4	-	-	CASSLRMDLSYNEQFF	TGTGCCAGCAGTTTACGGATGGACCTCTCCTACAATGAGCAGTTCTTC
TRBJ1-6	TRBV5-5	-	many	CASSFWGDNSPLHF	TGTGCCAGCAGCTTCTGGGGGGACAATTCACCCCTCCACTTT
TRBJ2-3	TRBV27	-	few	CASSFRESDTQYF	TGTGCCAGCAGTTTCAGGGAATCAGATACGCAGTATTTT
TRBJ2-1	TRBV10-2	TRBD2	few	CASRTTSGSFPGSYNEQFF	TGCGCCAGCAGGACTACTAGCGGGAGCTTCCCTGGGTCCTACAATGAGCAGTTCTTC
TRBJ2-7	TRBV25-1	TRBD2	few	CASMGAGGPREQYF	TGTGCCAGCATGGGGGCGGGAGGGCCAAGGGAGCAGTACTTC
TRBJ2-1	TRBV7-3	TRBD2	few	CASSLTFGGAEQFF	TGTGCCAGCAGCTTAACGTTCGGGGGGGCTGAGCAGTTCTTC
TRBJ2-1	TRBV18	-	few	CASSPALTSYNEQFF	TGTGCCAGCTCACCCGCCCTAACGTCCTACAATGAGCAGTTCTTC
TRBJ2-7	TRBV20-1	-	-	CSARVSGHSYEQYF	TGCAGTGCTAGAGTTAGCGGCCATAGCTACGAGCAGTACTTC